One sample yielded the 13 T cell receptor beta chains listed below, sequenced in a study of post-analysis software for immune sequencing data. Study-wide results and limits: Controls showed lower frequencies than patients for five TRBV segments, and TRBV5-6, TRBV5-1 and TRBV20-1 were among these.

Their antigens are not known. Unique molecular identifiers were built into the TCR beta cDNA libraries. TCRdb recomputed calls from the PCR reads with MiXCR, one row per CDR3 protein. The data hold almost 700,000 distinct CDR3 sequences, with over 45% observed a single time. The sample taken for sequencing was blood. Source of these receptors: a girl aged 2 to 9 with multiple sclerosis.

This clonotype showed up just a few times. This chain links TRBV9 with TRBJ2-1; 8 bases fit TRBD2. This CDR3 contains 16 residues. V dropped 3 bases and J dropped 10; count of bases not matched to a gene: 15. Germline assignment: CDR1 SGDLS and CDR2 YYNGEE. CDR3 sequence: CASSAPLVAGRGEQFF. The CDR3 DNA reads as TGTGCCAGCAGCGCTCCACTGGTAGCGGGACGAGGGGAGCAGTTCTTC.

The chain uses TRBV5-1 and TRBJ2-7; D perhaps matches TRBD2 (6 bases). The DNA end favors TRBJ2-5, so the J call may be wrong. Germline V gene data show CDR1 as SGHRS and CDR2 as YFSETQ. The CDR3 length is 15 residues. CDR3 DNA sequence: TGCGCCAGCAGCCCGGGAGTCCCCCTCCGGAAGACCCAGTACTTC. Translation gives CASSPGVPLRKTQYF.

This sequence joins TRBV29-1 and TRBJ1-2; D is uncertain. This CDR3 has 11 residues. The V gene's germline CDR1 is SQVTM and CDR2 ANQGSEA. V was cut by 2 bases and J by 3 bases, with 4 bases left in between. CDR3 sequence reads: CSVEQYYGYTF. In DNA form, the CDR3 reads TGCAGCGTTGAACAGTACTATGGCTACACCTTC.

This chain connects TRBV5-1 to TRBJ2-1; 7 nucleotides agree with TRBD2. CDR1 is SGHRS and CDR2 is YFSETQ in the germline V gene. V dropped 0 bases and J dropped 4; count of bases not matched to a gene: 7. The CDR3 is made up of 16 amino acids. The CDR3, as DNA: TGCGCCAGCAGCTTGGAGGATCCAGCGGGGTACAATGAGCAGTTCTTC. Its protein product is CASSLEDPAGYNEQFF.

The DNA of the CDR3 is TGTGCCAGCAGCTGGGGACAGGGCTATGGCTACACCTTC. This codes for CASSWGQGYGYTF. The chain links TRBV5-4 to TRBJ1-2; 9 bases match TRBD1. The V segment lost 3 bases and the J segment 4 bases; nucleotides outside the gene matches: 1. The germline CDR1 and CDR2 sequences are SGHNT and YYREEE (reference sequence). CDR3 length: 13 amino acids. The whole variable domain, remainder taken from reference TRBV5-4 and TRBJ1-2, is ETGVTQSPTHLIKTRGQQVTLRCSSQSGHNTVSWYQQALGQGPQFIFQYYREEENGRGNFPPRFSGLQFPNYSSELNVNALELDDSALYLCASSWGQGYGYTFGSGTRLTVV.

The chain links TRBV6-6 to TRBJ1-2; tentatively, D is TRBD1 (5 bases). Looked up from germline, CDR1 is MNHNY and CDR2 is SVGAGI (reference sequence). This CDR3 region has 15 residues. Between the trimmed V and J ends, which lost 8 bases and 7 bases, there was a span of 23 bases. The CDR3 DNA follows: TGTGCCAGCTTCCGATCGGGGCTTGGGGAGTCTGGCTACACCTTC. It encodes CASFRSGLGESGYTF.

This chain links TRBV5-1 with TRBJ2-5; D is unclear. Germline V gene lookup returns CDR1 SGHRS and CDR2 YFSETQ. This CDR3 has 14 amino acids. V was clipped by 6 bases and J by 5 bases, with 17 bases between them. The CDR3 DNA reads as TGCGCCAGCACCTGGAGAGGCCTAGGGGAGACCCAGTACTTC. Protein sequence: CASTWRGLGETQYF. Combining the CDR3 with reference TRBV5-1 and TRBJ2-5 gives the whole variable domain KAGVTQTPRYLIKTRGQQVTLSCSPISGHRSVSWYQQTPGQGLQFLFEYFSETQRNKGNFPGRFSGRQFSNSRSEMNVSTLELGDSALYLCASTWRGLGETQYFGPGTRLLVL.

Concerning this clonotype itself: One end of the junction fails to match germline, which may point to a read error. The V gene is TRBV4-1, the J gene TRBJ2-7, with D tentatively TRBD1 (5 bases). CDR3 length: 15 amino acids. Germline V gene data show CDR1 as MGHRA and CDR2 as YSYEKL. In DNA form, the CDR3 reads TGTGCCAGCAGCCAAGATTGGGGCACGTTCTACGAGCAGTACTTC. Its protein product is CASSQDWGTFYEQYF.

The chain employs TRBV27 and TRBJ1-1; perhaps TRBD1 as D (5 bases). CDR1 is MNHEY, CDR2 SMNVEV, per germline (reference sequence). This CDR3 comprises 14 residues. Trimming shortened V by 7 bases and J by 0 bases, and 12 bases separated the two germline ends. The DNA of the CDR3 is TGTGCCAGCACCGGGGGACGGATGAACACTGAAGCTTTCTTT. Protein product: CASTGGRMNTEAFF.

The chain employs TRBV6-5 and TRBJ1-4; possible D gene TRBD1, 5 bases. The germline gives CDR1 MNHEY, CDR2 SVGAGI. V was shortened by 2 bases and J by 2 bases, with 6 bases between the two germline ends. This CDR3 is 14 amino acids long. The CDR3 nucleotides are TGTGCCAGCAGTTACAGGGGCACTAATGAAAAACTGTTTTTT. Residues: CASSYRGTNEKLFF.

V and J are TRBV20-1 and TRBJ2-7; possible D gene TRBD2, 6 bases. CDR3 length equals 12 residues. The V gene lost 1 base and the J gene lost 3 bases, with 7 bases spanning the gap. Germline CDR1 DFQATT, CDR2 SNEGSKA (reference sequence). DNA for the CDR3: TGCAGTGCTAGAGGGCGGGGCTACGAGCAGTACTTC. Translated: CSARGRGYEQYF.

This rearrangement joins TRBV4-3 to TRBJ2-1; D gene ambiguous. The CDR3 runs 15 residues. V was clipped by 0 bases and J by 6 bases, with 12 bases between them. Germline CDR1 and CDR2: LGHNA and YSLEER. CDR3 coding DNA: TGCGCCAGCAGCCAAGAACTGCAGCCTACCAATGAGCAGTTCTTC. Residues: CASSQELQPTNEQFF.

A few counts support this clonotype. The genes are TRBV29-1 and TRBJ2-7; 11 nucleotides match TRBD1. CDR3 size: 15 residues. J gave up 2 bases and V 0 bases, and 3 bases lay outside the gene matches. The germline CDR1 and CDR2 sequences are SQVTM and ANQGSEA. The CDR3 region is CSVEDPDRGPYEQYF. The CDR3 coding sequence is TGCAGCGTTGAAGATCCGGACAGGGGGCCCTACGAGCAGTACTTC.